The 14 T cell receptor beta chains in this list originate from one sample, sequenced in a study of lung T cells in sarcoidosis with Löfgren's syndrome. From the reads, TCRdb called clonotypes with MiXCR, one entry per CDR3 protein. Here the sample spans approximately 20,000 distinct CDR3 sequences, about 20% being singletons. The material sequenced was CD4+ T cells from PBMCs. The receptors come from a human donor with sarcoidosis (Löfgren's syndrome or another form), or a control subject (not recorded which).

This clonotype was counted at least ten times. This sequence joins TRBV27 and TRBJ1-3, with TRBD1 identical over 7 bases. V was clipped by 4 bases and J by 0 bases; unmatched bases: 6. CDR1 is MNHEY, CDR2 SMNVEV, per germline (reference sequence). The length of the CDR3 is 16 residues. The CDR3 sequence is CASSSLGDSSGNTIYF. As DNA, the CDR3 is TGTGCCAGCAGTTCCCTCGGGGACAGCTCTGGAAACACCATATATTTT.

Details on this clonotype: A much larger clone differs by one base, so this may be a read error. The chain couples TRBV7-9 to TRBJ2-2; perhaps D is TRBD1 or TRBD2 (6 bases each). V lost 5 bases, J lost 4 bases, and 17 bases lay in between. The CDR3 is 16 residues long. Germline CDR1 SEHNR, CDR2 FQNEAQ (reference sequence). The CDR3: CASSLSGALSTGELFF. The CDR3 DNA reads TGTGCCAGCAGCCTTTCGGGGGCGCTGAGCACCGGGGAGCTGTTTTTT.

This clonotype was counted only a few times. This chain uses TRBV20-1 with TRBJ1-5, with TRBD1 matching 8 bases. Unmatched junction bases numbered 10, after V lost 6 bases and J lost 3 bases. This CDR3 contains 15 residues. Germline assignment: CDR1 DFQATT and CDR2 SNEGSKA (reference sequence). The CDR3 sequence: CSAPATGVFNQPQHF. The DNA of the CDR3 is TGCAGTGCGCCGGCGACAGGGGTCTTCAATCAGCCCCAGCATTTT.

This clonotype was seen repeatedly, ten times or more. V is TRBV28 and J is TRBJ2-7, with 12 bases fitting TRBD2. This CDR3 comprises 17 residues. The J segment lost 1 base and the V segment lost 3 bases, leaving 7 bases of the junction unmatched. Looked up from germline, CDR1 is MDHEN and CDR2 is SYDVKM. The CDR3 DNA follows: TGTGCCAGCAGTTTCGAACTAGCGGGAGGTTGGTCCTACGAGCAGTACTTC. Protein: CASSFELAGGWSYEQYF.

By its share, this clonotype is medium-sized. V gene TRBV7-9 combines with J gene TRBJ1-1, with D unclear. V was pared by 5 bases and J by 1 base, with 20 bases between. CDR1 SEHNR and CDR2 FQNEAQ come from the germline V gene (reference sequence). The CDR3 has 17 residues. CDR3 residues: CASSPSGARSTNTEAFF. As DNA, the CDR3 is TGTGCCAGCAGCCCAAGTGGAGCCAGATCAACGAACACTGAAGCTTTCTTT.

This clonotype was detected many times. The chain links TRBV4-3 to TRBJ2-3; 7 bases fit TRBD1. The CDR3 totals 16 residues. Germline trimming cut 0 bases from V and 1 base from J; bases unmatched to any gene: 4. Germline-derived CDR1 and CDR2 are LGHNA and YSLEER. The CDR3 sequence: CASSQDRQGGTDTQYF. Written as DNA, the CDR3 is TGCGCCAGCAGCCAAGATCGGCAGGGGGGCACAGATACGCAGTATTTT.

This clonotype was observed many times. The chain uses TRBV18 and TRBJ2-3; tentatively, D is TRBD2 (5 bases). Trimming removed 6 bases from V and 3 bases from J, with 16 bases in between. The CDR3 consists of 15 residues. Germline V lookup: CDR1 KGHSH, CDR2 LQKENI. CDR3 sequence: CASSPKGALTDTQYF. The CDR3 nucleotides read TGTGCCAGCTCCCCCAAGGGAGCACTAACAGATACGCAGTATTTT.

Relative to its sample, this clonotype is medium-sized. The J gene is TRBJ1-3, the V gene TRBV28; 9 bases line up with TRBD1. Germline V gives CDR1 MDHEN, CDR2 SYDVKM. The CDR3 loop spans 16 amino acids. The ends lost 7 bases at V and 2 bases at J; junction bases unmatched: 9. The CDR3 bases are TGTGCCAGCACCCGAGACTGGGACAGGGCTGGAAACACCATATATTTT. It yields the protein CASTRDWDRAGNTIYF.

This chain joins TRBV7-9 and TRBJ1-1; D may be TRBD1 (6 bases). The CDR3 contains 16 residues. Germline CDR1 SEHNR, CDR2 FQNEAQ (reference sequence). Between the trimmed V and J ends, which lost 5 bases and 6 bases, there was a span of 22 bases. The CDR3 loop is CASSPDSGQGIPEAFF. For the CDR3, the DNA is TGTGCCAGCAGCCCCGATTCGGGACAAGGTATCCCTGAAGCTTTCTTT.

A note on this clonotype: The junction departs from the called germline gene at one end, perhaps through a read error. The rearrangement joins TRBV5-1 to TRBJ2-7, with 9 bases lining up with TRBD1. The CDR3 spans 14 residues. Germline loops: CDR1 SGHRS, CDR2 YFSETQ. The CDR3 DNA follows: TGCGCCGGCAGCCGCCGGGACAGGGCCTACGAGCAGTACTTC. This translates into CAGSRRDRAYEQYF. The whole variable domain, filled in from reference TRBV5-1 and TRBJ2-7, reads KAGVTQTPRYLIKTRGQQVTLSCSPISGHRSVSWYQQTPGQGLQFLFEYFSETQRNKGNFPGRFSGRQFSNSRSEMNVSTLELGDSALYLCAGSRRDRAYEQYFGPGTRLTVT.

The V gene is TRBV5-6, the J gene TRBJ2-3, with D possibly matching TRBD2 (7 bases). The germline V gene has CDR1 SGHDT and CDR2 YYEEEE. This CDR3 spans 16 amino acids. The germline V and J ends were trimmed by 0 bases and 2 bases, with 13 bases remaining between them. Here the CDR3 reads CASSLAAGANTDTQYF. The CDR3 DNA reads TGTGCCAGCAGCTTGGCGGCGGGGGCCAACACAGATACGCAGTATTTT.

In its sample, this clonotype was seen many times. The chain employs TRBV5-6 and TRBJ1-2; perhaps TRBD1 as D (5 bases). V lost 5 bases and J lost 1, with 9 bases in between. The germline CDR1 and CDR2 sequences are SGHDT and YYEEEE. The CDR3 is 13 residues long. CDR3 DNA: TGTGCCAGCAGGACAGTGAGTAACTATGGCTACACCTTC. Translated, it gives CASRTVSNYGYTF.

Worth noting for this clonotype: Being one base from a much bigger clone, this may be a read error. The conserved final phenylalanine or tryptophan is absent from the CDR3, which likely points to a read error. The chain is built from TRBV11-2 and TRBJ2-4; TRBD2 matches at 10 bases. The CDR3 is 20 residues long. The V gene's germline CDR1 is SGHAT and CDR2 FQNNGV. Unmatched junction bases numbered 16, after V lost 1 base and J lost 4 bases. CDR3 amino acids: CASSLVVGLAGDLRKNIQYL. The CDR3 bases are TGTGCCAGCAGCTTAGTAGTTGGGCTAGCGGGGGACTTGAGGAAAAACATTCAGTACCTC.

This clonotype has at least ten counts. This rearrangement joins TRBV2 to TRBJ1-6; D remains unclear. Trimming cost V 6 bases and J 7 bases, with 10 bases left between them. The length of the CDR3 is 13 residues. Germline assignment: CDR1 SNHLY and CDR2 FYNNEI. The CDR3 DNA follows: TGTGCCAGCAGGGAGTTTTTAAATTCACCCCTCCACTTT. Translated: CASREFLNSPLHF.